This T cell receptor beta chain was captured by sequencing in a study of PD-1 blockade in classical Hodgkin lymphoma. Study-level points and caveats: Baseline TCR diversity was reportedly lower in newly diagnosed patients than healthy donors. Diversity similar to that of newly diagnosed patients was seen at baseline in complete responders. A significant rise in TCR diversity by C4D1 was seen for CD4+ but not CD8+ cells.

Relapses following autologous stem cell transplantation were seen in all patients, with brentuximab vedotin exposure varying. Complete response, partial response or progressive disease were the best responses. The CDR3 is made up of 17 amino acids. Per germline, CDR1 LNHNV and CDR2 YYDKDF (reference sequence). V was cut by 0 bases and J by 1 base, with 14 bases left in between. The assay was immunoSEQ multiplex PCR, and TCRdb's table has in-frame clones only and misses some. The profile shows approximately 34,000 clones, over 60% of them singletons. Notes on this clone: Its specificity is unknown.

The material sequenced was peripheral blood mononuclear cells (PBMCs), taken before the second cycle of nivolumab. This rearrangement joins TRBV15 to TRBJ2-3, with D perhaps matching TRBD1 (6 bases). The TCR was taken from a human donor with classical Hodgkin lymphoma. The CDR3 here is CATSRDKGVFGTDTQYF. The CDR3 region has the DNA TGTGCCACCAGCAGAGATAAGGGGGTTTTTGGCACAGATACGCAGTATTTT.